This TCR beta chain is drawn from a study of T cells in Graves' hyperthyroidism and ophthalmopathy. Study outcomes and limitations: Progression to ophthalmopathy was predicted a median of approximately 6.4 months early.

The CDR3 regions of TCR beta were amplified from RNA transcripts. The HTBI primer set served for first-round RT-PCR of the TCR CDR3. TCRdb redid the calling of the multiplex PCR reads with MiXCR, one entry per CDR3 protein. Found here are approximately 640,000 distinct CDR3 sequences, 15% to 20% of them singletons; the top ten hold 3.8%. V was clipped by 3 bases and J by 8 bases; unmatched bases: 9. This CDR3 region has 15 residues. CDR1 and CDR2 from the germline V gene are SGHTA and FQGNSA. This clonotype was observed a handful of times. No antigen is known for it. Sequencing input: blood. This TCR was sampled from a young woman with Graves' hyperthyroidism. The chain uses TRBV7-2 and TRBJ2-1, with 8 positions matching TRBD2. In DNA form, the CDR3 reads TGTGCCAGCAGCTTCACCGGGACTAGTAACTATGAGCAGTTCTTC. Amino acids: CASSFTGTSNYEQFF.